A single count supports the clone carrying this TCR beta chain. Patients with Susac syndrome met the recently defined diagnostic criteria for definite or probable disease. TEMRA cells were FACS-enriched, with CD8+ and CD4+ T cells isolated negatively. The data stem from a study of CD8 T cells in Susac syndrome. Study at large: At the time of blood draw, patients with Susac syndrome were therapy-naive, receiving corticosteroids, or receiving intravenous immunoglobulin alone.

Germline CDR1 SQVTM, CDR2 ANQGSEA. V was cut by 8 bases and J by 0 bases, with 19 bases left in between. The CDR3 is 15 amino acids. With random hexamers, roughly 0.45 to 1 ug RNA was reverse transcribed. With immunoSEQ multiplex PCR, TCR beta CDR3 was amplified across 54 Vbeta and 13 Jbeta. TCRdb re-analysed the immunoSEQ multiplex PCR reads in MiXCR, keeping a single row per CDR3 protein. The table includes nearly 110,000 distinct CDR3 sequences, roughly 94% detected once. This sequence originates from a human donor with Susac syndrome. Sequenced sample: CD8+ T cells from PBMCs. The chain recombines TRBV29-1 with TRBJ1-2; TRBD1 is a possible D gene (5 bases). The CDR3 region has the DNA TGCAGCACCCCGGGGGGGGACGCAGCTAACTATGGCTACACCTTC. Protein sequence: CSTPGGDAANYGYTF.